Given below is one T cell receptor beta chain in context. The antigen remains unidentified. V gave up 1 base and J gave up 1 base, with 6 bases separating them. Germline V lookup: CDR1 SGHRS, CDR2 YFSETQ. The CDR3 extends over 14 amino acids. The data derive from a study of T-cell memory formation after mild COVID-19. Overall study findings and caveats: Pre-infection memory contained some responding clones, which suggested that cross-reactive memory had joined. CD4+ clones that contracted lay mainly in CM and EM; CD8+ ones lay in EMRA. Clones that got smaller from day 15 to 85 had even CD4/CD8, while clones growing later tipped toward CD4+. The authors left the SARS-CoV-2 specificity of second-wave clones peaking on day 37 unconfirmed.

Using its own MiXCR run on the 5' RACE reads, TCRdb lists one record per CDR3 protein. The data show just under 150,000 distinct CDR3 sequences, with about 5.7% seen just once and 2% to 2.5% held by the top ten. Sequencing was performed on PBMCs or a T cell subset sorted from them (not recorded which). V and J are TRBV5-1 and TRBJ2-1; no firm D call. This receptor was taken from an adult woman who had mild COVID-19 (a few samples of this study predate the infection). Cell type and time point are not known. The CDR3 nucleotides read TGCGCCAGCAGCTTGCTGGGGTCCTACAATGAGCAGTTCTTC. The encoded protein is CASSLLGSYNEQFF.